This T cell receptor beta chain was sequenced in a study of T cell changes during pregnancy in multiple sclerosis. Using immunoSEQ multiplex PCR, the repertoire was profiled, and TCRdb retains in-frame clones only, with some absent. Here the sample spans around 31,000 clones, almost 90% being singletons. The germline gives CDR1 SGHNT, CDR2 YENEEA. V lost 6 bases to trimming and J lost 2 bases; unmatched junction nucleotides: 3. This CDR3 has 14 amino acids. This specimen was CD4+ T cells from peripheral blood mononuclear cells, taken in the third trimester of pregnancy. The TCR comes from a female donor in good health, enrolled as a control in a pregnancy study. The chain recombines TRBV11-3 with TRBJ2-5; 10 bases agree with TRBD1. CDR3 protein: CASRDRGQQETQYF. CDR3 DNA: TGTGCCAGCAGAGACAGGGGGCAACAAGAGACCCAGTACTTC.